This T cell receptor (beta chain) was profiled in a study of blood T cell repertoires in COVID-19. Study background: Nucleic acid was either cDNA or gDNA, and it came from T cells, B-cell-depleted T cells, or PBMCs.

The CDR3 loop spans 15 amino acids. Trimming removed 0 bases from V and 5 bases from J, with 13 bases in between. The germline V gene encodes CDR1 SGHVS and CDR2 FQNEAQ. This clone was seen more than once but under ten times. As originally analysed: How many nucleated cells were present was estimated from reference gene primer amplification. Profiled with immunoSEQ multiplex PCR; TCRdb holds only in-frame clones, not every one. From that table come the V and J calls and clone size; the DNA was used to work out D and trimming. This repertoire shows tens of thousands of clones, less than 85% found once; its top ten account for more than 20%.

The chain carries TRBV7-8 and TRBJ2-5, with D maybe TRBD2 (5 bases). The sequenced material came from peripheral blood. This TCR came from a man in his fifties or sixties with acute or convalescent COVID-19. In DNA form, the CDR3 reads TGTGCCAGCAGCTTAGCCCCTCGGGGAAAGGAGACCCAGTACTTC. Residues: CASSLAPRGKETQYF. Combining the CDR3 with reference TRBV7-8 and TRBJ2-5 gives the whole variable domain GAGVSQSPRYKVAKRGQDVALRCDPISGHVSLFWYQQALGQGPEFLTYFQNEAQLDKSGLPSDRFFAERPEGSVSTLKIQRTQQEDSAVYLCASSLAPRGKETQYFGPGTRLLVL.